This TCR beta chain was recovered during a study of shared clonotypes between healthy human individuals. About this clone itself: As yet, its antigen is unknown.

General observations from the study: There were few donors, and this limited the genetic and exposure-history diversity represented.

The assay was immunoSEQ multiplex PCR, and TCRdb's table has in-frame clones only and misses some. The sample has roughly 480,000 clones, around three quarters seen once. The CDR3 runs to 19 residues. The genes are TRBV21-1 and TRBJ2-7; no DNA check was done on the table's D call, TRBD2. TRBV21-1 is deemed a pseudogene. The sequenced material came from PBMCs. This sequence was found in a woman in her forties in good health. Some clones in this sample may be carry-over from other donors' samples. CDR3 sequence reads: CASSKDDRAASGSGYEQYF. CDR3 DNA: TGTGCCAGCAGCAAAGATGACAGGGCTGCTAGCGGGAGTGGCTACGAGCAGTACTTC.